Each of the 18 T cell receptor beta chains below was sequenced from the same sample in a study of shared clonotypes between healthy human individuals. TCRdb's table, derived via immunoSEQ multiplex PCR, lists solely in-frame clones and lacks some. The sample yields more than 2,000,000 clones, more than 80% seen once. The sample taken for sequencing was naive CD4+ T cells sorted from blood. The subset is: CD45RA+ positively selected. Every receptor here comes from a man younger than 35 in good health.

CDR3 residues: CASSSGTSGISTDTQYF. The DNA for the CDR3 is TGTGCCAGCAGTTCCGGGACTAGCGGGATTAGCACAGATACGCAGTATTTT. This chain uses TRBV28 with TRBJ2-3; 13 positions match TRBD2. The J segment lost 0 bases and the V segment lost 4 bases, leaving 4 bases of the junction unmatched. CDR1 MDHEN and CDR2 SYDVKM come from the germline V gene. The length of the CDR3 is 17 residues.

Details on this clone: A junction end diverges from the germline sequence, so it may reflect a read error. The chain links TRBV6-5 to TRBJ2-7, with D perhaps being TRBD1 or TRBD2 (5 bases each). This CDR3 has 13 residues. The V gene's germline CDR1 is MNHEY and CDR2 SVGAGI. CDR3 amino acids: CASSPTLRDQTTF. The CDR3 nucleotides are TGTGCCAGCAGTCCGACCCTCCGGGACCAGACCACCTTC.

CDR3 nucleotide sequence: TGTGCCAGCAGCTTCCAGGGCTACGAGCAGTACTTC. Translating gives CASSFQGYEQYF. The chain joins TRBV11-2 to TRBJ2-5; possible D gene TRBD1, 5 bases. TRBJ2-7 explains the end of the DNA better; the J call may be wrong. The CDR3 sequence is 12 residues long. Germline CDR1 is SGHAT and CDR2 is FQNNGV.

CDR3 in DNA: TGTGCCAGCAGCGAGACAGGGACCGGGGAGCTGTTTTTT. It encodes CASSETGTGELFF. This chain uses TRBV11-2 with TRBJ2-2, with TRBD1 identical over 7 bases. This CDR3 region has 13 residues. V was pared by 5 bases and J by 5 bases, with 2 bases of the junction left unmatched. Germline CDR1 and CDR2: SGHAT and FQNNGV. The variable domain in full, completed from reference TRBV11-2 and TRBJ2-2, reads EAGVAQSPRYKIIEKRQSVAFWCNPISGHATLYWYQQILGQGPKLLIQFQNNGVVDDSQLPKDRFSAERLKGVDSTLKIQPAKLEDSAVYLCASSETGTGELFFGEGSRLTVL.

DNA of the CDR3: TGTGCCAGCAGCTTAAATCTAGGATTCTACAATGAGCAGTTCTTC. Translation gives CASSLNLGFYNEQFF. J is TRBJ2-1 and V is TRBV11-2; D is unclear. The CDR3 loop spans 15 amino acids. Per germline, CDR1 SGHAT and CDR2 FQNNGV. The V and J ends lost 2 bases and 3 bases respectively, with 11 bases between them.

V gene TRBV9 combines with J gene TRBJ2-1, with TRBD1 as a possible D gene (6 bases). Per germline, CDR1 SGDLS and CDR2 YYNGEE. This CDR3 has 16 residues. The V gene lost 1 base and the J gene lost 4 bases, with 15 bases spanning the gap. CDR3 sequence reads: CASSVQGSSPYNEQFF. For the CDR3, the DNA is TGTGCCAGCAGCGTACAGGGGTCATCTCCTTACAATGAGCAGTTCTTC.

Remarks on this clone: The sample carries other DNA sequences with the same CDR3. The chain recombines TRBV5-6 with TRBJ1-6; possibly TRBD1 for D (5 bases). The CDR3 is 16 amino acids. Germline V gives CDR1 SGHDT, CDR2 YYEEEE. The germline V and J ends were trimmed by 1 base and 0 bases, with 8 bases remaining between them. The CDR3 sequence is CASSLQGSSYNSPLHF. CDR3 coding DNA: TGTGCCAGCAGCTTGCAGGGCAGCTCCTATAATTCACCCCTCCACTTT.

V gene TRBV28 combines with J gene TRBJ1-2, with D tentatively TRBD1 (6 bases). The V gene's germline CDR1 is MDHEN and CDR2 SYDVKM. The CDR3 spans 15 residues. Trimming removed 3 bases at V and 0 bases at J, with 11 bases between. The CDR3 region has the DNA TGTGCCAGCAGTTTCCTACAGGGAGCTAACTATGGCTACACCTTC. Translated: CASSFLQGANYGYTF.

This chain links TRBV15 with TRBJ1-2, with D maybe TRBD1 (5 bases). The ends were cut back, 0 bases at V and 2 bases at J, with 13 bases in the middle. CDR3 length: 16 amino acids. Germline V lookup: CDR1 LNHNV, CDR2 YYDKDF (reference sequence). This CDR3 reads CATSRDRSGINYGYTF. Here the CDR3 DNA reads TGTGCCACCAGCAGAGATAGGTCAGGGATAAACTATGGCTACACCTTC.

The V call is TRBV6-1, the J call TRBJ2-7, with 7 bases aligning to TRBD2. CDR1 and CDR2 from the germline V gene are MNHNS and SASEGT. With 8 bases clipped from V and 0 bases from J, the junction kept 7 bases outside the gene matches. This CDR3 comprises 14 residues. The CDR3: CASGLAEISYEQYF. For the CDR3, the DNA is TGTGCCAGCGGCCTAGCGGAAATCTCCTACGAGCAGTACTTC.

CDR3 in amino acids: CASSSSGTGLLETQYF. In DNA, the CDR3 is TGTGCCAGCAGTTCATCCGGGACAGGCCTCCTCGAGACCCAGTACTTC. The V and J genes are TRBV27 and TRBJ2-5; TRBD1 matches at 8 bases. The CDR3 has 16 amino acids. Germline CDR1 reads MNHEY; CDR2 reads SMNVEV (reference sequence). V lost 4 bases and J lost 5; bases outside the gene matches: 12.

In its sample, this clone was seen once. V usage is TRBV27 and J usage is TRBJ2-7; D call uncertain. This CDR3 comprises 15 residues. V lost 8 bases and J 5 bases, leaving 22 bases between the germline ends. CDR1 and CDR2 from the germline V gene are MNHEY and SMNVEV (reference sequence). DNA for the CDR3: TGTGCCAGCTCGCCGCCAAGACGCCCTCTCCACGAGCAGTACTTC. This sequence encodes CASSPPRRPLHEQYF.

CDR3 in amino acids: CSVRDNSYNEQFF. In DNA form, the CDR3 reads TGCAGCGTCCGGGACAACTCCTACAATGAGCAGTTCTTC. The rearrangement links TRBV29-1 to TRBJ2-1; possibly TRBD1 for D (6 bases). Germline V CDR1 and CDR2: SQVTM, ANQGSEA. This CDR3 contains 13 residues. The ends were cut back, 6 bases at V and 0 bases at J, with 9 bases in the middle.

V gene TRBV7-9 combines with J gene TRBJ1-6, with D unclear. Trimming removed 5 bases from V and 3 bases from J, with 8 bases in between. The CDR3 contains 14 residues. CDR1 is SEHNR and CDR2 is FQNEAQ in the germline V gene (reference sequence). In nucleotides, the CDR3 is TGTGCCAGCAGCACCGCGGGCTATAATTCACCCCTCCACTTT. Encoded protein: CASSTAGYNSPLHF.

V is TRBV9 and J is TRBJ2-3; 13 nucleotides line up with TRBD2. Germline lookup yields CDR1 SGDLS and CDR2 YYNGEE. Trimming removed 4 bases from V and 1 base from J; junction bases left unmatched: 3. The CDR3 totals 16 residues. The CDR3 here is CASSSGLAGGTDTQYF. CDR3 sequence (DNA): TGTGCCAGCAGCTCCGGACTAGCGGGAGGCACAGATACGCAGTATTTT.

This chain links TRBV30 with TRBJ2-3, with D perhaps matching TRBD2 (6 bases). V was shortened by 4 bases and J by 3 bases, with 8 bases between the two germline ends. The CDR3 length is 12 residues. The germline gives CDR1 GTSNPN, CDR2 SVGIG (reference sequence). Here the CDR3 DNA reads TGTGCCTGGACCCTAGCGACAGATACGCAGTATTTT. Translation: CAWTLATDTQYF.

This chain links TRBV6-1 with TRBJ2-2; no clear D. V lost 4 bases to trimming and J lost 4 bases, with 10 bases between them. CDR3 size: 14 residues. Looked up from germline, CDR1 is MNHNS and CDR2 is SASEGT. The CDR3 DNA is TGTGCCAGCAGTGCTGGACCCAGCACCGGGGAGCTGTTTTTT. Protein: CASSAGPSTGELFF.

V usage is TRBV19 and J usage is TRBJ2-3, with D possibly TRBD2 on 6 matching bases. V gave up 0 bases and J gave up 6 bases, with 13 bases separating them. CDR3 size: 15 residues. Per the germline V gene, CDR1 is LNHDA and CDR2 is SQIVND (reference sequence). CDR3 loop: CASSIDRASADTQYF. The CDR3 region has the DNA TGTGCCAGTAGTATAGATAGGGCTAGCGCGGATACGCAGTATTTT.